This T cell receptor beta chain was sequenced during a study of blood T cell repertoires in COVID-19. Study as a whole: PBMCs, B-cell-depleted T cells, or T cells provided the cDNA or gDNA that made up the material.

For this clone: Relative to the germline gene, one junction end is altered; a read error may explain this.

The CDR3 is made up of 15 amino acids. Looked up from germline, CDR1 is SGHTS and CDR2 is YDEGEE. The protocol was immunoSEQ multiplex PCR, while the TCRdb copy is restricted to in-frame clones and leaves out a portion. This table holds roughly 250,000 clones, roughly 81% found once. Material for sequencing was peripheral blood. The TCR originated in a man aged 35 to 55 with acute or convalescent COVID-19. The chain employs TRBV5-8 and TRBJ1-2; TRBD1 is a possible D gene (5 bases). The CDR3 nucleotides read TGTGCCAGCATCTTGGGGACGGGGTATGAGCATGGCTACACCTTC. Its translation is CASILGTGYEHGYTF.